The next 11 T cell receptor beta chains were all read from a single sample in a study of blood T cells in healthy people across ages. Sample-barcoded 5' priming and a J-beta primer mix drove a second PCR of roughly 7 to 11 cycles. Via MiXCR, TCRdb re-called the 5' RACE reads, giving one row per CDR3 protein. The repertoire consists of over a million distinct CDR3 sequences, with about 25% occurring once and the leading ten covering around 0.75%. This sample was also put to use in a study of T cells of mothers and their children.

Sequenced sample: blood. These receptors came from a girl aged 2 to 10 in good health.

The rearrangement links TRBV20-1 to TRBJ1-5; no definite D call. This CDR3 has 13 amino acids. Trimming shortened V by 4 bases and J by 3 bases, and 10 bases separated the two germline ends. CDR1 and CDR2 from the germline V gene are DFQATT and SNEGSKA (reference sequence). In DNA form, the CDR3 reads TGCAGTGCTAAGATAGTGGACAATCAGCCCCAGCATTTT. Translating it yields CSAKIVDNQPQHF.

There are a few counts of this clonotype. The rearrangement uses TRBV29-1 and TRBJ2-2; D is unresolved. Trimming removed 3 bases at V and 1 base at J, with 9 bases between. The CDR3 runs 14 residues. Germline CDR1 reads SQVTM; CDR2 reads ANQGSEA. CDR3 loop: CSVERSGNTGELFF. The CDR3 DNA is TGCAGCGTTGAGAGGTCTGGGAACACCGGGGAGCTGTTTTTT.

This clonotype was counted a few times. The genes are TRBV27 and TRBJ2-5; D possibly corresponds to TRBD1 (6 bases). The DNA end lines up better with TRBJ2-7; the J call may be wrong. Germline CDR1 is MNHEY and CDR2 is SMNVEV (reference sequence). This CDR3 has 13 residues. The CDR3 nucleotides are TGTGCCAGCAGATTGACAGGTTCATACGAGCAGTACTTC. Translating it yields CASRLTGSYEQYF.

This sequence joins TRBV4-3 and TRBJ2-7, with 7 positions matching TRBD1. J was trimmed by 7 bases and V by 0 bases; bases with no gene match: 6. Germline CDR1 and CDR2: LGHNA and YSLEER. The CDR3 sequence is 14 residues long. CDR3 in DNA: TGCGCCAGCAGCCAAGAACGGACAGGAGGTGAGCAGTACTTC. This translates into CASSQERTGGEQYF.

This clonotype was counted a few times. The genes are TRBV3-1 and TRBJ1-1; tentative D call: TRBD1 (6 bases). CDR3 length: 14 residues. Germline loops: CDR1 LGHDT, CDR2 YNNKEL (reference sequence). V was shortened by 1 base and J by 7 bases, with 13 bases between the two germline ends. In nucleotides, the CDR3 is TGTGCCAGCAGCCAAGCTCCGGGGGCCTTTGAAGCTTTCTTT. Its protein product is CASSQAPGAFEAFF.

This clonotype was picked up a small number of times. This sequence joins TRBV12-3 or TRBV12-4 and TRBJ1-3; weak D call: TRBD1 (6 bases). The CDR3 consists of 15 residues. V shed 4 bases and J shed 3 bases, with 13 bases lying between them. CDR3 amino acids: CASSSPDRSGNTIYF. CDR3 bases: TGTGCCAGCAGTTCCCCCGACAGGAGTGGAAACACCATATATTTT.

This clonotype turned up a few times. This chain uses TRBV5-6 with TRBJ2-5, with unresolved D. The CDR3 length is 16 residues. V lost 0 bases and J 4 bases, leaving 16 bases between the germline ends. Per germline, CDR1 SGHDT and CDR2 YYEEEE. The CDR3 sequence is CASSLATAPKGETQYF. DNA of the CDR3: TGTGCCAGCAGCTTGGCCACTGCACCCAAAGGAGAGACCCAGTACTTC.

This clonotype has only a few counts. The V call is TRBV12-3 or TRBV12-4, the J call TRBJ1-1; tentative D call: TRBD1 (6 bases). Deletions cut 3 bases from V and 0 bases from J, with 8 bases between. The CDR3 extends over 14 amino acids. The CDR3 here is CASSFRTVNTEAFF. The CDR3 nucleotides read TGTGCCAGCAGTTTCCGGACAGTGAACACTGAAGCTTTCTTT.

The chain couples TRBV6-2 or TRBV6-3 to TRBJ2-6; the D gene is possibly TRBD1 (7 bases). CDR1 and CDR2 (germline): MNHEY, SVGEGT. V dropped 4 bases and J dropped 0 bases, with 22 bases sitting between them. There are 20 residues in the CDR3. In DNA, the CDR3 is TGTGCCAGCAGTTCCCGGAGGGACAGAACACCCCGCTCTGGGGCCAACGTCCTGACTTTC. Encoded protein: CASSSRRDRTPRSGANVLTF.

The genes are TRBV7-2 and TRBJ1-6; D is unresolved. This CDR3 is 16 amino acids long. Germline values: CDR1 SGHTA, CDR2 FQGNSA. With 3 bases removed from V and 7 bases from J, the gap between germline ends came to 16 bases. This CDR3 reads CASSLLAGSKNSPLHF. CDR3 nucleotide sequence: TGTGCCAGCAGCTTGCTGGCCGGGTCTAAGAATTCACCCCTCCACTTT.

This chain uses TRBV7-9 with TRBJ2-5, with TRBD2 matching 13 bases. The CDR3 totals 16 residues. V trimming: 5 bases; J trimming: 3 bases; junction bases outside the gene matches: 6. In germline, CDR1 is SEHNR, CDR2 FQNEAQ (reference sequence). The CDR3 sequence is CASSPRTSGGEETQYF. The DNA of the CDR3 is TGTGCCAGCAGCCCTCGAACTAGCGGGGGGGAAGAGACCCAGTACTTC.